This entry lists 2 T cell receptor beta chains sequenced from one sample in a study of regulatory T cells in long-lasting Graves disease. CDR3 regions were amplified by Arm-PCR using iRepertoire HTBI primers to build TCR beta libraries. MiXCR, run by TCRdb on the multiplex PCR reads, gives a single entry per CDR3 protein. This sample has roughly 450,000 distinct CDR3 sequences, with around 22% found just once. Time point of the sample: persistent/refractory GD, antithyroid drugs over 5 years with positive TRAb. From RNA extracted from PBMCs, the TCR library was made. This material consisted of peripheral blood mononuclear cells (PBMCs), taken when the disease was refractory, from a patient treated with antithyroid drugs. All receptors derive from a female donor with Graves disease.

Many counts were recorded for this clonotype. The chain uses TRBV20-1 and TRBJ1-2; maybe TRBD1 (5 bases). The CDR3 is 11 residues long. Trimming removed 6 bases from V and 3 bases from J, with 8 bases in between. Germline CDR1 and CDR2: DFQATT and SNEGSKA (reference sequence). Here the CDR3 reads CSAGGDYGYTF. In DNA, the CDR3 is TGCAGTGCGGGGGGGGACTATGGCTACACCTTC.

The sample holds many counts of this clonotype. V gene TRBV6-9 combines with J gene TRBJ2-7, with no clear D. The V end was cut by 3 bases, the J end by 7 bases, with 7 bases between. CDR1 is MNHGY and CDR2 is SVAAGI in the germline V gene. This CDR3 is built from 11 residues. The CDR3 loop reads CASSYNSEQYF. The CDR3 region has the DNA TGTGCCAGCAGTTACAACAGTGAGCAGTACTTC.